A selection of T cell receptor beta chains follows, all from one sample in a study of cytomegalovirus exposure and HLA in healthy donors. The table came from immunoSEQ multiplex PCR; TCRdb's copy has only in-frame clones and leaves some out. The table records some 200,000 clones, roughly 84% of them present only once. Specimen: PBMCs. The receptors derive from a woman aged 45 to 65 in good health and CMV-seropositive. Both conserved end residues are part of each CDR3. Fields, in order: D gene, V gene, clone size, J gene, CDR3 DNA, CDR3 protein. D genes are given only for firm matches. Clone size, where shown, is once, few, many, or a class for clones that have expanded.

>NA|TRBV6-5|once|TRBJ1-1
TGTGCCAGCCAACAATACCTCTCAGGTGAAGCTTTCTTT
CASQQYLSGEAFF
>NA|TRBV30|NA|TRBJ1-2
TGTGCCTGGAGGTTATCCAGGGTACACGGCTACACCTTC
CAWRLSRVHGYTF
>NA|TRBV2|once|TRBJ2-1
TGTGCCAGCACTTCGGCCTTAGCGGATTGGAATGAGCAGTTCTTC
CASTSALADWNEQFF
>TRBD1|TRBV6-1|NA|TRBJ2-5
TGTGCCAGCAGGGACCGGGACAGGGGAACCCAGACCCAGTACTTC
CASRDRDRGTQTQYF
>NA|TRBV5-1|NA|TRBJ2-5
TGCGCCAGCAGGGTAGACAGCCCATGGGAGACCCAGTACTTC
CASRVDSPWETQYF
>NA|TRBV4-1|NA|TRBJ1-2
TGCGCCAGCAGCCGGACGACAGGCAGGGCTACGATTGGGGGCTACACCTTC
CASSRTTGRATIGGYTF
>TRBD2|TRBV7-3|NA|TRBJ2-7
TGTGCCAGCAGCTTGGGGGGGAGTTCCGAGCAGTACTTC
CASSLGGSSEQYF
>TRBD1|TRBV9|NA|TRBJ2-7
TGTGCCAGCAGCGTAGCGGCCGGGACAGGGGACTCCTACGAGCAGTACTTC
CASSVAAGTGDSYEQYF
>NA|TRBV7-2|once|TRBJ2-3
TGTGCCAGCAGCTCCCTAGCCTCTAGCACAGATACGCAGTATTTT
CASSSLASSTDTQYF
>TRBD2|TRBV9|NA|TRBJ2-1
TGTGCCAGCAGCGTAGTGGCTAGCGGGGGGAATGAGCAGTTCTTC
CASSVVASGGNEQFF
>NA|TRBV15|once|TRBJ1-6
TGTGCCACCAGCAGAGTGGGGGGTACGTCCTATAATTCACCCCTCCACTTT
CATSRVGGTSYNSPLHF
>TRBD2|TRBV2|NA|TRBJ2-7
TGTGCCAGCAGTGAAGAGAAGCGGGGGGACTACGAGCAGTACTTC
CASSEEKRGDYEQYF
>TRBD1|TRBV19|NA|TRBJ1-2
TGTGCCAGTTCACCTCCGGGACAGGGTAGAAATGGCTACACCTTC
CASSPPGQGRNGYTF
>NA|TRBV27|NA|TRBJ1-1
TGTGCCAGCAGCCGCAAGGGGCACCAAGCCCTTGAAGCTTTCTTT
CASSRKGHQALEAFF
>TRBD1|TRBV27|NA|TRBJ2-1
TGTGCCAGCAGTTTGTTGACAGGGGGCGATGAGCAGTTCTTC
CASSLLTGGDEQFF
>TRBD1|TRBV2|NA|TRBJ2-2
TGTGCCAGCAGTAAACAGGGGTACACCGGGGAGCTGTTTTTT
CASSKQGYTGELFF
>NA|TRBV18|NA|TRBJ1-1
TGTGCCAGCTCACCAAAGAGCGATAACACTGAAGCTTTCTTT
CASSPKSDNTEAFF
>TRBD1|TRBV7-9|NA|TRBJ1-2
TGTGCCAGCAGCCAATCTCGGGACAGGGTGCCTTATGGCTACACCTTC
CASSQSRDRVPYGYTF
>TRBD1|TRBV6-1|NA|TRBJ2-7
TGTGCCAGCAGGTCGGGACAGGGCATCTACGAGCAGTACTTC
CASRSGQGIYEQYF
>TRBD2|TRBV7-9|NA|TRBJ2-5
TGTGCCAGCAGCACCGCGGGGGGCTGGGAGACCCAGTACTTC
CASSTAGGWETQYF
>NA|TRBV5-4|NA|TRBJ2-1
TGTGCCAGCAGCTTGGCCCTGTACAATGAGCAGTTCTTC
CASSLALYNEQFF
>TRBD1|TRBV6-5|NA|TRBJ1-3
TGTGCCAGCAGTGATGACAGGGGGAGAAACACCATATATTTT
CASSDDRGRNTIYF
>NA|TRBV10-3|once|TRBJ1-5
TGTGCCATCAGTGGGGGGGGCATCGGGAGCAATCAGCCCCAGCATTTT
CAISGGGIGSNQPQHF
>NA|TRBV19|NA|TRBJ2-5
TGTGCCAGTAGTATAGATCTTGGGAGTATTCGGGAGACCCAGTACTTC
CASSIDLGSIRETQYF
>NA|TRBV19|NA|TRBJ1-2
TGTGCCAGTAGTATCTGGAGACAGTACCTCGGCTACACCTTC
CASSIWRQYLGYTF
>NA|TRBV18|NA|TRBJ1-2
TGTGCCAGCTCACCCTCAGGGTCCTATGGCTACACCTTC
CASSPSGSYGYTF
>TRBD2|TRBV5-4|once|TRBJ2-1
TGTGCCAGCAGCCAAGATCTACAGCGGGGGGGATACAATGAGCAGTTCTTC
CASSQDLQRGGYNEQFF
>NA|TRBV9|NA|TRBJ2-3
TGTGCCAGCAGCGTAGGGCTCACAGATACGCAGTATTTT
CASSVGLTDTQYF
>NA|TRBV4-1|NA|TRBJ1-1
TGCGCCAGCAGCCTCATGGGTGGGGGGACGAACACTGAAGCTTTCTTT
CASSLMGGGTNTEAFF
>TRBD2|TRBV5-4|NA|TRBJ2-1
TGTGCCAGCAGCTCGCTGACTAGCGGTCGGTCCTACAATGAGCAGTTCTTC
CASSSLTSGRSYNEQFF
>NA|TRBV7-2|NA|TRBJ1-2
TGTGCCAGCAGCTTAGTTGTGGAGGCGGGCTATGGCTACACCTTC
CASSLVVEAGYGYTF
>TRBD1|TRBV4-1|once|TRBJ2-2
TGCGCCAGCAGCCAAGGGGGACAGGTGGGTCCCGGGGAGCTGTTTTTT
CASSQGGQVGPGELFF
>NA|TRBV5-5|NA|TRBJ1-4
TGTGCCAGCAGCGCAGACAGTGCAACTAATGAAAAACTGTTTTTT
CASSADSATNEKLFF
>NA|TRBV5-1|NA|TRBJ2-1
TGCGCCAGCAGCTTGGACCAGGGTAGCTCCTACAATGAGCAGTTCTTC
CASSLDQGSSYNEQFF
>TRBD1|TRBV14|once|TRBJ1-4
TGTGCCAGCAGCCAAGCCGGGACAGGGGGTGAAAAACTGTTTTTT
CASSQAGTGGEKLFF
>NA|TRBV6-1|NA|TRBJ1-1
TGTGCCAGCACTGAACGCGGGGGGGGGCGGACTGAAGCTTTCTTT
CASTERGGGRTEAFF
>TRBD1|TRBV13|once|TRBJ2-4
TGTGCCAGCAGCTTTCAGGGGGCCCAAATTCAGTACTTC
CASSFQGAQIQYF
>TRBD2|TRBV29-1|NA|TRBJ2-3
TGCAGCGTAGCCGGGACTAGCGGGGTCTCCACAGATACGCAGTATTTT
CSVAGTSGVSTDTQYF
>NA|TRBV5-1|NA|TRBJ1-1
TGCGCCAGCAGCTTTAATGCCGGGAGTCAGTCTGAAGCTTTCTTT
CASSFNAGSQSEAFF
>NA|TRBV2|NA|TRBJ2-7
TGTGCCAGCACCCCGGAGGGCGAGCAGTACTTC
CASTPEGEQYF
>NA|TRBV7-7|NA|TRBJ1-1
TGTGCTAGCAGCTTTCAGGAGGGCACTGAAGCTTTCTTT
CASSFQEGTEAFF
>TRBD1|TRBV11-3|NA|TRBJ2-7
TGTGCCAGCAGCTTTCGGGACAGGGTGCACGAGCAGTACTTC
CASSFRDRVHEQYF
>TRBD2|TRBV4-1|NA|TRBJ2-1
TGCGCCAGCAGCCAATCTGGGACCGGGACTAGCGGGGGGGTCTACAATGAGCAGTTCTTC
CASSQSGTGTSGGVYNEQFF
>TRBD1|TRBV28|once|TRBJ1-2
TGTGCCAGCAGTTCACTACAGGGGGCTTACTATGGCTACACCTTC
CASSSLQGAYYGYTF
>TRBD2|TRBV13|NA|TRBJ2-3
TGTGCCAGCAGCAAGCGGGGGGCCTCCACAGATACGCAGTATTTT
CASSKRGASTDTQYF
>NA|TRBV18|once|TRBJ1-1
TGTGCCAGCTCACCACGTCAGGAGGGCACTGAAGCTTTCTTT
CASSPRQEGTEAFF
>TRBD2|TRBV5-4|NA|TRBJ2-3
TGTGCCAGCAGCTTGCCTGGGACTAGCGGGGGGCACACAGATACGCAGTATTTT
CASSLPGTSGGHTDTQYF
>NA|TRBV4-1|few|TRBJ2-7
TGCGCCAGCAGCCCGAGAACAGCAGCTTACTACGAGCAGTACTTC
CASSPRTAAYYEQYF
>NA|TRBV7-9|NA|TRBJ1-1
TGTGCCAGCAGCTTAGGACAGACGGGCGGAACTGAAGCTTTCTTT
CASSLGQTGGTEAFF
>NA|TRBV5-6|NA|TRBJ1-3
TGTGCCAGCAGCCTCCAGGGGACCTCTGGAAACACCATATATTTT
CASSLQGTSGNTIYF
>NA|TRBV9|NA|TRBJ1-4
TGTGCCAGCAGCGTAGGAGACAGACAACTTGAAAAACTGTTTTTT
CASSVGDRQLEKLFF
>NA|TRBV6-6|NA|TRBJ1-1
TGTGCCAGCAGTTACTCGTGGGGCACGAACACTGAAGCTTTCTTT
CASSYSWGTNTEAFF
>NA|TRBV4-2|large|TRBJ1-2
TGTGCCAGCAGCCAAGAGGAGGGCAGGGTGGAAGGCTACACCTTC
CASSQEEGRVEGYTF